Listed below are T cell receptor beta chains from one sample, sequenced in a study of T cell responses to AZD1222 COVID-19 vaccine. Profiled with immunoSEQ multiplex PCR; TCRdb holds only in-frame clones, not every one. The table lists more than 150,000 clones, 85% to 95% of them singletons. This sample comprised peripheral blood, obtained 28 days after the second AZD1222 dose. Receptor source: an adult who received the AZD1222 COVID-19 vaccine. Both conserved end residues are part of each CDR3. A D gene is named only where the DNA matches it firmly. Not all rows give a size; the values are once, few, many and, for expanded clones, a class.

d_call cdr3_length j_call clone_size v_call cdr3_nt cdr3_aa
TRBD1 14 TRBJ1-5 . TRBV11-2 TGTGCCAGCAGCTTGGGGACAGCCAATCAGCCCCAGCATTTT CASSLGTANQPQHF
. 12 TRBJ2-2 . TRBV27 TGTGCCAGCAGTTTATCCACCGGGGAGCTGTTTTTT CASSLSTGELFF
. 12 TRBJ1-2 . TRBV9 TGTGCCAGCAGCGTAGGGGTGGATGGCTACACCTTC CASSVGVDGYTF
. 14 TRBJ1-1 . TRBV27 TGTGCCAGCAGTCCAGGGAATTCGGACACTGAAGCTTTCTTT CASSPGNSDTEAFF
TRBD2 16 TRBJ2-1 . TRBV27 TGTGCCAGCAGTACAAATTCGGGACTAGCGTTCAATGAGCAGTTCTTC CASSTNSGLAFNEQFF
TRBD2 16 TRBJ2-3 . TRBV5-1 TGCGCCAGCAGCTTGGCGCCTAGCGGGGGAACAGATACGCAGTATTTT CASSLAPSGGTDTQYF
. 13 TRBJ1-6 few TRBV9 TGTGCCAGCAGCGTTTTCGAGGATTCACCCCTCCACTTT CASSVFEDSPLHF
. 11 TRBJ2-2 . TRBV5-6 TGTGCCAGCAGTTACACCGGGGAGCTGTTTTTT CASSYTGELFF
TRBD1 13 TRBJ1-2 . TRBV6-5 TGTGCCAGCAGTAGACAGGGGAGCTATGGCTACACCTTC CASSRQGSYGYTF
. 11 TRBJ2-1 . TRBV10-1 TGCGCCAGCAGTGAGTCGGGTGGTATGTTCTTC CASSESGGMFF
TRBD1 13 TRBJ1-2 . TRBV28 TGTGCCAGCCGAATCGGGACAGGGTATGGCTACACCTTC CASRIGTGYGYTF
. 13 TRBJ1-5 . TRBV11-1 TGTGCCAGCAGCGAAGGGGTTTATCAGCCCCAGCATTTT CASSEGVYQPQHF
. 14 TRBJ1-1 . TRBV2 TGTGCCAGCAGTGAAAGGGGGGGGAACACTGAAGCTTTCTTT CASSERGGNTEAFF
TRBD1 14 TRBJ2-1 . TRBV7-3 TGTGCCAGCAGCTCCGCAGGGGGCTCAGATGAGCAGTTCTTC CASSSAGGSDEQFF
. 16 TRBJ1-3 once TRBV2 TGTGCCACAAGCCGGGACTTACTTGGCTCTGGAAACACCATATATTTT CATSRDLLGSGNTIYF
. 15 TRBJ1-1 . TRBV4-1 TGCGCCAGCAGCCAAGTAGGCAGCCTTAACACTGAAGCTTTCTTT CASSQVGSLNTEAFF
TRBD2 15 TRBJ2-1 . TRBV27 TGTGCCAGCAGTTTATTAGCGGGGGGGCAGTATGAGCAGTTCTTC CASSLLAGGQYEQFF
TRBD2 17 TRBJ2-1 . TRBV19 TGTGCCAGTAACTTCGGGACTAGCGTGAGCTCCTACAATGAGCAGTTCTTC CASNFGTSVSSYNEQFF
TRBD1 11 TRBJ2-1 . TRBV29-1 TGCAGCGCAGAAAGGGGGCCTGAGCAGTTCTTC CSAERGPEQFF
TRBD2 13 TRBJ2-1 . TRBV12-3/TRBV12-4 TGTGCCAGCAGCCTAGCGGGGAACGATGAGCAGTTCTTC CASSLAGNDEQFF
. 16 TRBJ1-4 once TRBV28 TGTGCCAGCAGTTCCTCCAGGATTGCAACTAATGAAAAACTGTTTTTT CASSSSRIATNEKLFF
. 17 TRBJ1-4 . TRBV28 TGTGCCAGCAGTTTCTATTTTAACGGAGGGACTAATGAAAAACTGTTTTTT CASSFYFNGGTNEKLFF
TRBD2 17 TRBJ2-2 . TRBV2 TGTGCCAGCAGTGAGTCGTCCACTAGCGGGAGAGAAGGGGAGCTGTTTTTT CASSESSTSGREGELFF
. 14 TRBJ2-1 . TRBV7-3 TGTGCCAGCAGCTTAAAGCTAGCGAGGAATGAGCAGTTCTTC CASSLKLARNEQFF
. 11 TRBJ1-1 . TRBV23-1 TGCGCCGGCAAATCAGGGCTGCGAGCTTTCTTT CAGKSGLRAFF
. 13 TRBJ1-5 . TRBV27 TGTGCCAGCAGTTTACAGGTCAGACAGCCCCAGCATTTT CASSLQVRQPQHF
TRBD1 15 TRBJ2-5 . TRBV5-4 TGTGCCAGCAGCTTGACCGGACAGGGGATGGAGACCCAGTACTTC CASSLTGQGMETQYF
. 16 TRBJ1-1 . TRBV6-5 TGTGCCAGCAGTTACTCACTGGGACTTTACAACACTGAAGCTTTCTTT CASSYSLGLYNTEAFF